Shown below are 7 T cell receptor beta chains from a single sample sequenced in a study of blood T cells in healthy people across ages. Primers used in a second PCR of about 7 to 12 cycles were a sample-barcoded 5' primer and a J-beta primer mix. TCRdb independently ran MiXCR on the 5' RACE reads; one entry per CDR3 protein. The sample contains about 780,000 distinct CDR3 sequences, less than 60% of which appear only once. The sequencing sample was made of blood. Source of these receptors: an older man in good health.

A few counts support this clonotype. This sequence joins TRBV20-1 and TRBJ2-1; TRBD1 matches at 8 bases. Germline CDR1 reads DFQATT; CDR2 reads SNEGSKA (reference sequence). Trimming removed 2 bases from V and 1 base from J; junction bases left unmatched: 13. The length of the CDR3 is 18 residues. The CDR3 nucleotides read TGCAGTGCTAGACCTCCGGACAGGGATTACATGTCCTACAATGAGCAGTTCTTC. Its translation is CSARPPDRDYMSYNEQFF.

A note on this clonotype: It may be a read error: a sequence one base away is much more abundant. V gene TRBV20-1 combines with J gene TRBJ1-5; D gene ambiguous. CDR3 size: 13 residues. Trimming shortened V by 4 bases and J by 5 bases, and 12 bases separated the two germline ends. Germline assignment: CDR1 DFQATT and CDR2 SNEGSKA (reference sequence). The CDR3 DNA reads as TGCAGTGCTATGGCGGAGGCATATCAGCCCCAGCATTTT. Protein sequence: CSAMAEAYQPQHF.

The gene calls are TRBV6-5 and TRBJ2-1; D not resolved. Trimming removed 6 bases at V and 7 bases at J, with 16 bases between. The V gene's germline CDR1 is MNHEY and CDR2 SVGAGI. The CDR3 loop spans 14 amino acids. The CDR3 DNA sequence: TGTGCCAGCAGCCGCAGCGAGGACCGAAATGAGCAGTTCTTC. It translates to CASSRSEDRNEQFF.

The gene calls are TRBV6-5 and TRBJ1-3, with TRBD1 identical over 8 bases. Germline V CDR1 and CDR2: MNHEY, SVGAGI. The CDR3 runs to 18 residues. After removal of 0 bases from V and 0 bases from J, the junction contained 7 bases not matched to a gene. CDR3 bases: TGTGCCAGCAGTTACTCTGCGCAGGGGGCCTCCTCTGGAAACACCATATATTTT. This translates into CASSYSAQGASSGNTIYF.

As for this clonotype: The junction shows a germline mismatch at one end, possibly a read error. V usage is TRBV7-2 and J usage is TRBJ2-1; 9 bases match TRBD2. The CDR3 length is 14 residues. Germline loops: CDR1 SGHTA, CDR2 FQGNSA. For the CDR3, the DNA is TGTGCCTGCAGTTTAGCGGGAGTAAGTTGGGAGCAGTTCTTC. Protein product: CACSLAGVSWEQFF.

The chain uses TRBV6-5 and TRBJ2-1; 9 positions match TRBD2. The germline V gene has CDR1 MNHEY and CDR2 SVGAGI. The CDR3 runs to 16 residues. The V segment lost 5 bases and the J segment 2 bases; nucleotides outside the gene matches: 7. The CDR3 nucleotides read TGTGCCAGCAGTCGGGGACTAGCAAGCGCCTACAATGAGCAGTTCTTC. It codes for CASSRGLASAYNEQFF.

The CDR3 region is CSARLAGNTGELFF. As DNA, the CDR3 is TGCAGTGCTAGACTAGCGGGAAACACCGGGGAGCTGTTTTTT. The chain joins TRBV20-1 to TRBJ2-2; 9 bases are shared with TRBD2. Germline assignment: CDR1 DFQATT and CDR2 SNEGSKA (reference sequence). The CDR3 has 14 residues. Trimming cost V 2 bases and J 2 bases; bases outside gene matches: 0.